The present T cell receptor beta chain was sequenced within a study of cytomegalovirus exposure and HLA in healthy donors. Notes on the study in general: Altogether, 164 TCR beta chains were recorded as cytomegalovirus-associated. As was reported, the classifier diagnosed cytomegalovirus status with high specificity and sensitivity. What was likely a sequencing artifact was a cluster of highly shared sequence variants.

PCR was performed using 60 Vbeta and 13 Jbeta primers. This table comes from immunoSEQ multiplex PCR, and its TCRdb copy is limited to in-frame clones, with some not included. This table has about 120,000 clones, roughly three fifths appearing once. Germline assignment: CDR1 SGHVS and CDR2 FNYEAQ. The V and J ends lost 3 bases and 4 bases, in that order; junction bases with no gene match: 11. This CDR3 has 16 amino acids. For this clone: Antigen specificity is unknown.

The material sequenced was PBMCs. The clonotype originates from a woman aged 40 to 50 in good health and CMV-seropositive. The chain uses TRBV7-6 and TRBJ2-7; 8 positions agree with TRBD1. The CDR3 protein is CASSFRPDRAGYEQYF. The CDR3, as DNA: TGTGCCAGCAGCTTCCGCCCGGACAGGGCCGGATACGAGCAGTACTTC.